The source of this TCR beta chain is a study of T cell repertoires in cytomegalovirus infection. Germline CDR1 reads SEHNR; CDR2 reads FQNEAQ (reference sequence). Trimming removed 4 bases from V and 2 bases from J, with 9 bases in between. This CDR3 spans 13 amino acids. One entry per CDR3 protein results from TCRdb running MiXCR on the reads. The sample has hundreds of thousands of distinct CDR3 sequences; under 35% are singletons. Only one count was recorded for this clonotype. Its antigen is undetermined. Study-wide results and caveats: Cumulated frequencies of public TCR beta families served to identify carriers of CMV plus the relevant HLA.

The rearrangement joins TRBV7-9 to TRBJ2-7, with D tentatively TRBD1 (5 bases). This TCR was recovered from a human donor in good health (CMV status not recorded). Some clones in this sample may be carry-over from other donors' samples. The sample in question was cultured PBMCs, obtained from culture after CMV antigen stimulation. The CDR3, as DNA: TGTGCCAGCAGCTCACAGGTCACCTACGAGCAGTACTTC. This gives the protein CASSSQVTYEQYF.